This T cell receptor (beta chain) was sequenced in a study of early T cells in non-severe SARS-CoV-2 infection. From the 5' RACE reads, TCRdb called clonotypes with MiXCR, one entry per CDR3 protein. The sample records approximately 73,000 distinct CDR3 sequences, about 11% being singletons. The CDR3 sequence is 15 residues long. CDR1 is SGHVS and CDR2 is FNYEAQ in the germline V gene. V gave up 5 bases and J gave up 6 bases, with 16 bases separating them. The clonotype originates from an adult who was a healthcare worker with PCR-confirmed SARS-CoV-2 infection or an uninfected control (not recorded which). Sample: whole blood. The chain combines TRBV7-6 with TRBJ2-2; maybe TRBD2 (6 bases). The CDR3: CASSGGLLPAGELFF. The CDR3 DNA reads TGTGCCAGCAGCGGGGGACTCCTCCCGGCCGGGGAGCTGTTTTTT.